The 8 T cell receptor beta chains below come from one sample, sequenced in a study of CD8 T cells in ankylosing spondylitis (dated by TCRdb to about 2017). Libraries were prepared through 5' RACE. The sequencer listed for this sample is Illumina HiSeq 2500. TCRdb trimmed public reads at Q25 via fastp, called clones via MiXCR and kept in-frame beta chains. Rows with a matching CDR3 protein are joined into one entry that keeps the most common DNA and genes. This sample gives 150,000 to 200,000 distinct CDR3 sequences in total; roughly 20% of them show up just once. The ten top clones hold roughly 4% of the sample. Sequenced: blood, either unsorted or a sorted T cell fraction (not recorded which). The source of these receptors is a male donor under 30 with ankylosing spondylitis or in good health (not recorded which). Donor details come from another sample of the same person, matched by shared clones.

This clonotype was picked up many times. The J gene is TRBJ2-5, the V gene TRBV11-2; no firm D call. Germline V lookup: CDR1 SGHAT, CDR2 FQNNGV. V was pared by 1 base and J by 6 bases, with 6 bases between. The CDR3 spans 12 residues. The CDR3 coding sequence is TGTGCCAGCAGCTTAGTTCAAAAGACCCAGTACTTC. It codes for CASSLVQKTQYF.

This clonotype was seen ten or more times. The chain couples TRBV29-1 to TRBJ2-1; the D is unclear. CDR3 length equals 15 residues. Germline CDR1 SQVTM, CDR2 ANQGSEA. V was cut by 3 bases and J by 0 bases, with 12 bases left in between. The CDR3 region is CSVEFGVSSYNEQFF. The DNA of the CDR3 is TGCAGCGTTGAGTTTGGGGTGAGCTCCTACAATGAGCAGTTCTTC.

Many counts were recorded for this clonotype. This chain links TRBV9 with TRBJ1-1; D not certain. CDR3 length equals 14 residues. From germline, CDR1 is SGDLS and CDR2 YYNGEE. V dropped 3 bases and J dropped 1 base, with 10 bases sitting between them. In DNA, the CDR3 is TGTGCCAGCAGCGCCTTAACACCGAACACTGAAGCTTTCTTT. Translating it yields CASSALTPNTEAFF. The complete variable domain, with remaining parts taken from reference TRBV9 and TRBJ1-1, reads DSGVTQTPKHLITATGQRVTLRCSPRSGDLSVYWYQQSLDQGLQFLIQYYNGEERAKGNILERFSAQQFPDLHSELNLSSLELGDSALYFCASSALTPNTEAFFGQGTRLTVV.

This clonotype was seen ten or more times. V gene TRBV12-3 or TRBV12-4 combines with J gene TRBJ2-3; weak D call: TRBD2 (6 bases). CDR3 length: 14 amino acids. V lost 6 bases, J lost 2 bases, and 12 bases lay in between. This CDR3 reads CASSSGLYTDTQYF. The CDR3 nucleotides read TGTGCCAGCAGCAGCGGGCTTTACACAGATACGCAGTATTTT.

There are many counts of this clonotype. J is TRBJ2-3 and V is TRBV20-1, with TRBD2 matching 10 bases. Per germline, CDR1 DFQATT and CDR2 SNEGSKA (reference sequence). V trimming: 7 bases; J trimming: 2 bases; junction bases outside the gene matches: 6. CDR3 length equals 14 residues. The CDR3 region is CSGVSGRLTDTQYF. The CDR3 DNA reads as TGCAGTGGGGTTAGCGGGAGGCTCACAGATACGCAGTATTTT.

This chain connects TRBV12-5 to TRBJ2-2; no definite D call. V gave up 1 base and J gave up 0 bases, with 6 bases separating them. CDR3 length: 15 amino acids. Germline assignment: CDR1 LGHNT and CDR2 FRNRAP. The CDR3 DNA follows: TGTGCTAGTGGTTTGGGGGTCGCGAACACCGGGGAGCTGTTTTTT. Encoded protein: CASGLGVANTGELFF.

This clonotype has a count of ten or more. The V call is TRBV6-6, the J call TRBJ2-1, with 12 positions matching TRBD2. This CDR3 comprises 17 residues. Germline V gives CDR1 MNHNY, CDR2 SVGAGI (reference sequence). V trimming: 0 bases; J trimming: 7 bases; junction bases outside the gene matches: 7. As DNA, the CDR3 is TGTGCCAGCAGTTACTCGAAGACTAGCGGGAGAGGGAATGAGCAGTTCTTC. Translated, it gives CASSYSKTSGRGNEQFF.

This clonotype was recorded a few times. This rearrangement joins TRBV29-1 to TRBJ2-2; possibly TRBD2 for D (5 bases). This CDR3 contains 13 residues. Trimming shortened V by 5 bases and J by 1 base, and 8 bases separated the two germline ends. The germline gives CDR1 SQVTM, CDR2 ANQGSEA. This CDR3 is CSVQEENTGELFF. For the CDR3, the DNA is TGCAGCGTTCAGGAGGAGAACACCGGGGAGCTGTTTTTT.